The clone carrying this T cell receptor beta chain was detected a few times. This sample was taken from a study of blood T cell repertoires in COVID-19. At the level of the study: The United States, Italy and Spain provided the acute and convalescent COVID-19 samples. Nucleic acid was either cDNA or gDNA, and it came from T cells, B-cell-depleted T cells, or PBMCs.

Germline assignment: CDR1 GTSNPN and CDR2 SVGIG (reference sequence). Trimming removed 3 bases from V and 4 bases from J; junction bases left unmatched: 11. The CDR3 totals 15 residues. Under the authors' procedure: Nucleated cell counts were estimated from reference gene primer amplification. The protocol was immunoSEQ multiplex PCR, while the TCRdb copy is restricted to in-frame clones and leaves out a portion. The DNA gave D and trimming, while V, J and clone size come from that table. The sample holds 200,000 to 250,000 clones, around 82% seen once. This chain joins TRBV30 and TRBJ2-7, with 8 bases fitting TRBD1. Sequencing was carried out using peripheral blood. This TCR derives from a woman aged 55-69 years with acute or convalescent COVID-19. The CDR3 here is CAWRGGRGRQYEQYF. The CDR3 DNA reads as TGTGCCTGGAGGGGGGGCAGGGGGCGCCAGTACGAGCAGTACTTC.